This TCR beta chain came from a study of blood T cell repertoires in COVID-19. Study summary: COVID-19 samples, acute and convalescent, were from the United States, Italy and Spain.

There are 15 residues in the CDR3. CDR1 is MNHEY, CDR2 SVGAGI, per germline. V lost 10 bases, J lost 1 base, and 19 bases lay in between. TCRdb keeps only in-frame clones here, not all; method: immunoSEQ multiplex PCR. Found here are fewer than 250,000 clones, 70% to 90% of them singletons; the top ten hold 3.8%. Participants were aged about 18 to 100 years, lived in over 20 US areas, and enrolled virtually. The chain uses TRBV6-5 and TRBJ1-1; possible D gene TRBD1, 5 bases. Sample: PBMCs or T cells enriched from blood (not recorded which). This receptor was taken from a woman aged 40 to 50 with acute COVID-19. The CDR3 sequence: CATRGGVNANTEAFF. The DNA of the CDR3 is TGTGCCACTAGGGGTGGGGTCAATGCGAACACTGAAGCTTTCTTT.